A selection of T cell receptor beta chains follows, all from one sample in a study of shared clonotypes between healthy human individuals. Profiled with immunoSEQ multiplex PCR; TCRdb holds only in-frame clones, not every one. Of about 640,000 clones listed, roughly 70% are singletons. Sequenced material: memory CD4+ T cells sorted from blood. The receptor set was obtained from a woman under 40 in good health. Both conserved end residues are part of each CDR3. The D gene is left open where the match is weak.

len	v_gene	d_gene	j_gene	CDR3nt	CDR3aa
14	TRBV7-9	TRBD1	TRBJ2-1	TGTGCCAGCAGCACAGGGGGTTCCTACAATGAGCAGTTCTTC	CASSTGGSYNEQFF
15	TRBV5-1	TRBD1	TRBJ2-3	TGCGCCAGCAGCGTCGGACAGGGGGCAACTGATACGCAGTATTTT	CASSVGQGATDTQYF
14	TRBV28	.	TRBJ2-2	TGTGCCAGCAGAACAGGGATCGACACCGGGGAGCTGTTTTTT	CASRTGIDTGELFF
15	TRBV5-4	TRBD1	TRBJ2-2	TGTGCCAGCGCTCGAGACAGGGCGAACACCGGGGAGCTGTTTTTT	CASARDRANTGELFF
12	TRBV7-3	.	TRBJ2-7	TGTGCCAGCAGGCTCAGGGATTACGAGCAGTACTTC	CASRLRDYEQYF
14	TRBV4-1	.	TRBJ1-1	TGCGCCAGCAGCCAAGGTCAGTCGAACACTGAAGCTTTCTTT	CASSQGQSNTEAFF
13	TRBV30	.	TRBJ2-1	TGTGCCTGGAGCGCGGGACAGCACAATGAGCAGTTCTTC	CAWSAGQHNEQFF
15	TRBV25-1	.	TRBJ2-5	TGTGCCAGCATACACTCCGGGGGATTTCAAGAGACCCAGTACTTC	CASIHSGGFQETQYF
17	TRBV27	.	TRBJ2-3	TGTGCCAGCAGCCCGGGAGACGTGGGGATACACACAGATACGCAGTATTTT	CASSPGDVGIHTDTQYF
14	TRBV2	.	TRBJ1-2	TGTGCCAGCAGTGAACGGGGTTCTAACTATGGCTACACCTTC	CASSERGSNYGYTF